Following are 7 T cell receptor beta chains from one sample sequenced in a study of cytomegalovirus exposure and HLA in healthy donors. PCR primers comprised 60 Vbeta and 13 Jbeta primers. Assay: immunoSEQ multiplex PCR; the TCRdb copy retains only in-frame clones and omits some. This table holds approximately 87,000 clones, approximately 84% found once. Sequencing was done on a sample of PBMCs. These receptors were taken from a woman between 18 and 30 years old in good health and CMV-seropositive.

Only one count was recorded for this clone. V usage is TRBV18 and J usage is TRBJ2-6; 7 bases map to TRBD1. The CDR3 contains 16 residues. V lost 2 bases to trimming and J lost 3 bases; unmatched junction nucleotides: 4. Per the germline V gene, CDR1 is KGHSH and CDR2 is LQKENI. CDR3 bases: TGTGCCAGCTCACCAAACAGGGGTGGTGGGGCCAACGTCCTGACTTTC. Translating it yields CASSPNRGGGANVLTF.

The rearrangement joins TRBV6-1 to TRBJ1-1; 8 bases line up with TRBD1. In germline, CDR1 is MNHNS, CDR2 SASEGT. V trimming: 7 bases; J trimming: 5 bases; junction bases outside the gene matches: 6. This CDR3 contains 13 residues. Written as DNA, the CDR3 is TGTGCCAGCACCAGGGACAGGCGGACTGAAGCTTTCTTT. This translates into CASTRDRRTEAFF.

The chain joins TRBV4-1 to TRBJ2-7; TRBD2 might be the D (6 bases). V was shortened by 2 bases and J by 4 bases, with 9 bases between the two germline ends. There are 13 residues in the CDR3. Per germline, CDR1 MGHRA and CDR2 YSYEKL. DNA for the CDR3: TGCGCCAGCAGCCAACAAAGCGGGTACGAGCAGTACTTC. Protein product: CASSQQSGYEQYF.

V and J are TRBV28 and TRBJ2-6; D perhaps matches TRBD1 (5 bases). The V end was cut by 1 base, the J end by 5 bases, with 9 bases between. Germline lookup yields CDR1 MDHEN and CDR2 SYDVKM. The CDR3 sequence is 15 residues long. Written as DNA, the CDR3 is TGTGCCAGCAGTTTATTAGGGGATAGGGCCAACGTCCTGACTTTC. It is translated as CASSLLGDRANVLTF.

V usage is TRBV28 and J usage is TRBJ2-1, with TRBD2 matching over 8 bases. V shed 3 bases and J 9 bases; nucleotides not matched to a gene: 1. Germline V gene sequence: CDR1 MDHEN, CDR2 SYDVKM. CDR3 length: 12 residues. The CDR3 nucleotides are TGTGCCAGCAGTTTTCGGGGGGGTGAGCAGTTCTTC. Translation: CASSFRGGEQFF.

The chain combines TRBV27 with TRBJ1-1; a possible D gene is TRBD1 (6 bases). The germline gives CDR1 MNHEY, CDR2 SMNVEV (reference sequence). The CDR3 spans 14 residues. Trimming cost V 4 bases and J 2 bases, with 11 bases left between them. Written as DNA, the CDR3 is TGTGCCAGCAGTTCGGGACAAAAAAACACTGAAGCTTTCTTT. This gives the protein CASSSGQKNTEAFF.

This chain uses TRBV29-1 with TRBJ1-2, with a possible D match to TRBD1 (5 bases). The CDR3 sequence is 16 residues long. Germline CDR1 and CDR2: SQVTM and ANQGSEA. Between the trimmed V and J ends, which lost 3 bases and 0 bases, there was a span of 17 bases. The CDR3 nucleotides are TGCAGCGTTGATAATCTCTCCCGGACATCTAACTATGGCTACACCTTC. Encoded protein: CSVDNLSRTSNYGYTF.